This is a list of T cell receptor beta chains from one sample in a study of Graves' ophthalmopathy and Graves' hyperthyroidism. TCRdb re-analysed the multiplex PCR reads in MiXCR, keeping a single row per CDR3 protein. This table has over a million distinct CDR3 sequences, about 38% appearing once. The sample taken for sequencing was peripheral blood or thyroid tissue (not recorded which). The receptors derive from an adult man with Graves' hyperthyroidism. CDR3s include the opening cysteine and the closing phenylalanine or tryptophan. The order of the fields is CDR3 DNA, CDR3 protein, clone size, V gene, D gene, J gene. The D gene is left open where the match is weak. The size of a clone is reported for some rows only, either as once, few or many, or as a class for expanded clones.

CDR3 DNA: TGTGCCAGCAGTAGTAGGGCGATGGAAGAGACCCAGTACTTC
CDR3 protein: CASSSRAMEETQYF
clone size: -
V gene: TRBV12-3/TRBV12-4
D gene: -
J gene: TRBJ2-5

CDR3 DNA: TGTGCCAGTAGTGAGATTGAGGGAGGTAGCACTGAAGCTTTCTTT
CDR3 protein: CASSEIEGGSTEAFF
clone size: once
V gene: TRBV19
D gene: -
J gene: TRBJ1-1

CDR3 DNA: TGTGCCAGCAGCGTAGGCAGATCGGCAACTAATGAAAAACTGTTTTTT
CDR3 protein: CASSVGRSATNEKLFF
clone size: many
V gene: TRBV9
D gene: -
J gene: TRBJ1-4

CDR3 DNA: TGTGCCAGCAGCCGCACAGGGAGGTTGAACACTGAAGCTTTCTTT
CDR3 protein: CASSRTGRLNTEAFF
clone size: -
V gene: TRBV7-9
D gene: -
J gene: TRBJ1-1

CDR3 DNA: TGCGCCAGCAGTCCCACCGGGACAGGGGTCTACACCGGGGAGCTGTTTTTT
CDR3 protein: CASSPTGTGVYTGELFF
clone size: few
V gene: TRBV5-1
D gene: TRBD1
J gene: TRBJ2-2

CDR3 DNA: TGCAGGGTTGGGACAGGGTGGGAGACCCAGTACTTC
CDR3 protein: CRVGTGWETQYF
clone size: -
V gene: TRBV29-1
D gene: TRBD1
J gene: TRBJ2-5

CDR3 DNA: TGTGCCAGTGCGGGGGTCTCCTACGAGCAGTACTTC
CDR3 protein: CASAGVSYEQYF
clone size: many
V gene: TRBV12-3/TRBV12-4
D gene: TRBD2
J gene: TRBJ2-7

CDR3 DNA: TGTGCCAGCAGTCTACAGCGGGGGGCCACGTATCAGTACTTC
CDR3 protein: CASSLQRGATYQYF
clone size: -
V gene: TRBV28
D gene: TRBD2
J gene: TRBJ2-7

CDR3 DNA: TGTGCCAGCACCACCGATTCGGGGGGGAGTGAGACCCAGTACTTC
CDR3 protein: CASTTDSGGSETQYF
clone size: -
V gene: TRBV9
D gene: TRBD2
J gene: TRBJ2-5

CDR3 DNA: TGCAGTGCCGGCCTCGGACAGGCGCAAGAGACCCAGTACTTC
CDR3 protein: CSAGLGQAQETQYF
clone size: many
V gene: TRBV20-1
D gene: TRBD1
J gene: TRBJ2-5

CDR3 DNA: TGTGCCAGCAGCTCCGGACAGGGCGTTGGCTACGAGCATTTT
CDR3 protein: CASSSGQGVGYEHF
clone size: -
V gene: TRBV7-2
D gene: TRBD1
J gene: TRBJ1-5

CDR3 DNA: TGTGCCAGCAGCTTATCCGGGACAGGGGGCCACGAGCAGTACTTC
CDR3 protein: CASSLSGTGGHEQYF
clone size: many
V gene: TRBV7-8
D gene: TRBD1
J gene: TRBJ2-7

CDR3 DNA: TGTGCCACTACGGGACGGGGCGGATCACCCCTCCACTTT
CDR3 protein: CATTGRGGSPLHF
clone size: -
V gene: TRBV6-5
D gene: -
J gene: TRBJ1-6

CDR3 DNA: TGCAGTCAACGCCGGGACAGGGGATCCTACGAGCAGTACTTC
CDR3 protein: CSQRRDRGSYEQYF
clone size: -
V gene: TRBV20-1
D gene: TRBD1
J gene: TRBJ2-7

CDR3 DNA: TGTGCCAGCAGCGTGGGAGGAAATGGGGAGACCCAGTACTTC
CDR3 protein: CASSVGGNGETQYF
clone size: many
V gene: TRBV9
D gene: -
J gene: TRBJ2-5

CDR3 DNA: TGTGCCAGCAGCTTATATGACAGGGTAGGGGAGACCCAGCATTTT
CDR3 protein: CASSLYDRVGETQHF
clone size: -
V gene: TRBV11-2
D gene: TRBD1
J gene: TRBJ1-5

CDR3 DNA: TGTGCCACCAGCAGAGAAGGGGTTTCGCAGTACTTC
CDR3 protein: CATSREGVSQYF
clone size: many
V gene: TRBV15
D gene: -
J gene: TRBJ2-7

CDR3 DNA: TGTGCCAGCAGCTCCCTGGGAGGGGGCAACACCTTC
CDR3 protein: CASSSLGGGNTF
clone size: -
V gene: TRBV7-8
D gene: TRBD1
J gene: TRBJ1-2

CDR3 DNA: TGTGCCAGTTCCCCCGGGACAGGGGGCCGGCAAGAGACCCAGTACTTC
CDR3 protein: CASSPGTGGRQETQYF
clone size: -
V gene: TRBV19
D gene: TRBD1
J gene: TRBJ2-5

CDR3 DNA: TGTGCCAGCAGCTGGGATTGGGAGCAGTACTTC
CDR3 protein: CASSWDWEQYF
clone size: many
V gene: TRBV7-9
D gene: -
J gene: TRBJ2-7

CDR3 DNA: TGTGCCAGCTCACCACAGAGGGCTTCCCATAATTCACCCCTCCACTTT
CDR3 protein: CASSPQRASHNSPLHF
clone size: -
V gene: TRBV15
D gene: -
J gene: TRBJ1-6

CDR3 DNA: TGTGCCAGTAGTATACAAGTCTCCAGTAACCAAGAGACCCAGTACTTC
CDR3 protein: CASSIQVSSNQETQYF
clone size: few
V gene: TRBV19
D gene: -
J gene: TRBJ2-5

CDR3 DNA: TGTGCCAGCAGCCTCGGACAGGGTTATTTGGACGAGCAGTACTTC
CDR3 protein: CASSLGQGYLDEQYF
clone size: many
V gene: TRBV7-9
D gene: TRBD1
J gene: TRBJ2-7

CDR3 DNA: TGTGCCAGCAGCTTAACGATGGGGGCAGGGGAGCTGTTTTTT
CDR3 protein: CASSLTMGAGELFF
clone size: -
V gene: TRBV11-2
D gene: -
J gene: TRBJ2-2

CDR3 DNA: TGCAGCGTTTGCATGTCGAACACCGGGGAAAAACTGTTTTTT
CDR3 protein: CSVCMSNTGEKLFF
clone size: -
V gene: TRBV29-1
D gene: -
J gene: TRBJ1-4

CDR3 DNA: TGTGCCAGCAGATCTACCGGGACAAGGGGGTACGAGCAGTACTTC
CDR3 protein: CASRSTGTRGYEQYF
clone size: -
V gene: TRBV7-2
D gene: -
J gene: TRBJ2-7

CDR3 DNA: TGCGCCAGCAGCCAAGATCCCCTAGTCTCGGTAGAGACCCAGTACTTC
CDR3 protein: CASSQDPLVSVETQYF
clone size: -
V gene: TRBV4-1
D gene: -
J gene: TRBJ2-5

CDR3 DNA: TGTGCCAGCATTCGGGAGGGTATCGCTGGGGCCAACGTCCTGACTTTC
CDR3 protein: CASIREGIAGANVLTF
clone size: many
V gene: TRBV2
D gene: TRBD2
J gene: TRBJ2-6

CDR3 DNA: TGTGCCAGCCATGGACAGGGAAGTCAAGAGACCCAGTACTTC
CDR3 protein: CASHGQGSQETQYF
clone size: -
V gene: TRBV10-3
D gene: TRBD1
J gene: TRBJ2-5

CDR3 DNA: TGCGCCAGCAGCCAAGGCCTAGCGGGTCAAGAGACCCAGTACTTC
CDR3 protein: CASSQGLAGQETQYF
clone size: -
V gene: TRBV4-3
D gene: TRBD2
J gene: TRBJ2-5

CDR3 DNA: TGTGCCAGCAGCCCAAGGGACATCCTTCCTCAAGAGACCCAGTACTTC
CDR3 protein: CASSPRDILPQETQYF
clone size: many
V gene: TRBV11-2
D gene: -
J gene: TRBJ2-5

CDR3 DNA: TGTGCCAGCAGCTTATCCTTCGGGGACATCCTGGCGCCCCAGCATTTT
CDR3 protein: CASSLSFGDILAPQHF
clone size: few
V gene: TRBV7-9
D gene: -
J gene: TRBJ1-5

CDR3 DNA: TGTGCCAGCAGCGTAGGGTCTATGGATGAAAAACTGTTTTTT
CDR3 protein: CASSVGSMDEKLFF
clone size: few
V gene: TRBV9
D gene: -
J gene: TRBJ1-4

CDR3 DNA: TGTGCCAGCAGGCAGGGTTTAACGTCCAATTCACCCCTCCACTTT
CDR3 protein: CASRQGLTSNSPLHF
clone size: many
V gene: TRBV27
D gene: -
J gene: TRBJ1-6

CDR3 DNA: TGCAGTGCTAGAGTGACAGGGAGTCAGCCCCAGCATTTT
CDR3 protein: CSARVTGSQPQHF
clone size: many
V gene: TRBV20-1
D gene: TRBD1
J gene: TRBJ1-5

CDR3 DNA: TGTGCCAGCAGTTTATTTGACATCTCCGTCTCTGGAAACACCATATATTTT
CDR3 protein: CASSLFDISVSGNTIYF
clone size: -
V gene: TRBV11-2
D gene: -
J gene: TRBJ1-3

CDR3 DNA: TGTGCCAGCAGTTTCGGTAAGGGTCTCGAGCAGTACTTC
CDR3 protein: CASSFGKGLEQYF
clone size: -
V gene: TRBV7-9
D gene: -
J gene: TRBJ2-7

CDR3 DNA: TGTGCCAGCAGTAACGAGGCAGGGGGCTACGAGCAGTACTTC
CDR3 protein: CASSNEAGGYEQYF
clone size: few
V gene: TRBV27
D gene: TRBD1
J gene: TRBJ2-7

CDR3 DNA: TGCAGCGCTGTACAGGGGACCCAGTACTTC
CDR3 protein: CSAVQGTQYF
clone size: -
V gene: TRBV29-1
D gene: -
J gene: TRBJ2-5

CDR3 DNA: TGCAGCGGGGGGGGTGGGAACACCGGGGAGCTGTTTTTT
CDR3 protein: CSGGGGNTGELFF
clone size: -
V gene: TRBV29-1
D gene: TRBD2
J gene: TRBJ2-2

CDR3 DNA: TGCGCCAGCAGCGCCGGACAGGTTTCAACCTACGAGCAGTACTTC
CDR3 protein: CASSAGQVSTYEQYF
clone size: few
V gene: TRBV5-1
D gene: TRBD1
J gene: TRBJ2-7

CDR3 DNA: TGCAGCGTCACCAGCGGGGTTAGCACAGATACGCAGTATTTT
CDR3 protein: CSVTSGVSTDTQYF
clone size: once
V gene: TRBV29-1
D gene: TRBD2
J gene: TRBJ2-3

CDR3 DNA: TGTGCCAGTAGTATAACGGCTAGCAATCAGCCCCAGCATTTT
CDR3 protein: CASSITASNQPQHF
clone size: many
V gene: TRBV19
D gene: -
J gene: TRBJ1-5

CDR3 DNA: TGTGCCAGTCTCTTCTCAGGGGGAGTCTATGGCTACACCTTC
CDR3 protein: CASLFSGGVYGYTF
clone size: few
V gene: TRBV28
D gene: TRBD1
J gene: TRBJ1-2

CDR3 DNA: TGTGCCAGCGTCTCCCGGGACCTGGATGGCTACACCTTC
CDR3 protein: CASVSRDLDGYTF
clone size: -
V gene: TRBV28
D gene: -
J gene: TRBJ1-2

CDR3 DNA: TGTGCCAGCGAGACCTTGAACCCTTCTGAAAAACTGTTTTTT
CDR3 protein: CASETLNPSEKLFF
clone size: many
V gene: TRBV2
D gene: -
J gene: TRBJ1-4

CDR3 DNA: TGTGCCAGCTCCAAAGACAGGGCGAATGAGCAGTACTTC
CDR3 protein: CASSKDRANEQYF
clone size: many
V gene: TRBV2
D gene: TRBD1
J gene: TRBJ2-7

CDR3 DNA: TGCGCCAGCAGTGCCGGGGACACCTCCTACGAGCAGTACTTC
CDR3 protein: CASSAGDTSYEQYF
clone size: -
V gene: TRBV10-2
D gene: -
J gene: TRBJ2-7

CDR3 DNA: TGTGCCAGCAGTTTAAAGTTCATCGGGGGACACGAGCAGTACTTC
CDR3 protein: CASSLKFIGGHEQYF
clone size: -
V gene: TRBV13
D gene: -
J gene: TRBJ2-7

CDR3 DNA: TGCAGTGCTATAAGCAGGGACCGAATGAACACTGAAGCTTTCTTT
CDR3 protein: CSAISRDRMNTEAFF
clone size: few
V gene: TRBV20-1
D gene: -
J gene: TRBJ1-1

CDR3 DNA: TGTGCCAGCAGCACCGGGACATTCTATCGGGGTTCACCCCTCCACTTT
CDR3 protein: CASSTGTFYRGSPLHF
clone size: many
V gene: TRBV5-6
D gene: -
J gene: TRBJ1-6

CDR3 DNA: TGCGCCAGCAGCCGCCGGAACAGGGGGGAGACCCAGTACTTC
CDR3 protein: CASSRRNRGETQYF
clone size: -
V gene: TRBV4-3
D gene: TRBD1
J gene: TRBJ2-5

CDR3 DNA: TGCAGTGCTCGACCGGGACGGTCTAATTCACCCCTCCACTTT
CDR3 protein: CSARPGRSNSPLHF
clone size: -
V gene: TRBV20-1
D gene: -
J gene: TRBJ1-6

CDR3 DNA: TGTGCCAGCAGCCAGGACCTCTCCTACAATGAGCAGTTCTTC
CDR3 protein: CASSQDLSYNEQFF
clone size: -
V gene: TRBV7-2
D gene: -
J gene: TRBJ2-1

CDR3 DNA: TGCAGCCGCGACACAGGAAGCGGTCAGCCCCAGCATTTT
CDR3 protein: CSRDTGSGQPQHF
clone size: -
V gene: TRBV29-1
D gene: -
J gene: TRBJ1-5

CDR3 DNA: TGTGCCAGCAGCCCTCGGATGAACACCGGGGAGCTGTTTTTT
CDR3 protein: CASSPRMNTGELFF
clone size: few
V gene: TRBV9
D gene: -
J gene: TRBJ2-2

CDR3 DNA: TGTGCCAGCAGTGAAAGACAGTACGAGCAGCACTTC
CDR3 protein: CASSERQYEQHF
clone size: -
V gene: TRBV2
D gene: -
J gene: TRBJ2-7

CDR3 DNA: TGCAGTGCTAGAGATTTGGGGGCAGGCCTTTATGGCTACACCTTC
CDR3 protein: CSARDLGAGLYGYTF
clone size: -
V gene: TRBV20-1
D gene: -
J gene: TRBJ1-2

CDR3 DNA: TGCAGCGTCGAGCCCAGGGCTGAAAAACTGTTTTTT
CDR3 protein: CSVEPRAEKLFF
clone size: -
V gene: TRBV29-1
D gene: -
J gene: TRBJ1-4